One sample yielded the 32 T cell receptor beta chains listed below, sequenced in a study of control samples from healthy donors and cancer patients. Sequenced by immunoSEQ multiplex PCR; TCRdb stores in-frame clones only, minus some. The table records roughly 73,000 clones, around 94% of them present only once. Sequencing used blood. The receptors were gathered from a woman in her sixties or seventies in good health.

This rearrangement joins TRBV6-6 to TRBJ2-7; D unresolved. V shed 5 bases and J shed 1 base, with 15 bases lying between them. Germline lookup yields CDR1 MNHNY and CDR2 SVGAGI (reference sequence). CDR3 length equals 15 residues. This CDR3 is CASSTPSAASYEQYF. CDR3 nucleotides: TGTGCCAGCAGTACCCCCTCGGCAGCTTCCTACGAGCAGTACTTC.

Notes on this clone: The sample carries other DNA sequences with the same CDR3. CDR3 DNA: TGCGCCAGCAGCCGACAGCCCGACAATGAGCAGTTCTTC. It encodes CASSRQPDNEQFF. The V gene is TRBV5-1, the J gene TRBJ2-1; possible D gene TRBD1, 5 bases. CDR3 length equals 13 residues. Germline values: CDR1 SGHRS, CDR2 YFSETQ. Trimming shortened V by 4 bases and J by 5 bases, and 10 bases separated the two germline ends.

The gene calls are TRBV27 and TRBJ2-7; 7 nucleotides line up with TRBD1. The CDR3 extends over 15 amino acids. Germline assignment: CDR1 MNHEY and CDR2 SMNVEV (reference sequence). J gave up 0 bases and V 4 bases, and 6 bases lay outside the gene matches. The CDR3 DNA sequence: TGTGCCAGCAGTTCCCGACAGGGTAGCTCCTACGAGCAGTACTTC. Residues: CASSSRQGSSYEQYF.

The chain combines TRBV5-1 with TRBJ2-5, with D perhaps matching TRBD1 or TRBD2 (6 bases each). The CDR3 has 14 residues. The germline V and J ends were trimmed by 4 bases and 0 bases, with 10 bases remaining between them. Germline CDR1 and CDR2: SGHRS and YFSETQ. CDR3 bases: TGCGCCAGCAGCCCGGGGGCGTACCAAGAGACCCAGTACTTC. It specifies CASSPGAYQETQYF.

The chain links TRBV7-9 to TRBJ2-7, with D maybe TRBD2 (6 bases). Trimming shortened V by 1 base and J by 12 bases, and 22 bases separated the two germline ends. This CDR3 region has 15 residues. Germline lookup yields CDR1 SEHNR and CDR2 FQNEAQ (reference sequence). In DNA, the CDR3 is TGTGCCAGCAGCTTAGACGGGGACGGGAGAGAGAGGCGGTACTTC. It translates to CASSLDGDGRERRYF.

CDR3 bases: TGTGCCAGCAGCCCTGGGGCGGCCTCAGGAAACACCATATATTTT. It yields the protein CASSPGAASGNTIYF. The chain joins TRBV9 to TRBJ1-3; the D gene is possibly TRBD1 (5 bases). The germline gives CDR1 SGDLS, CDR2 YYNGEE. The V gene lost 4 bases and the J gene lost 4 bases, with 15 bases spanning the gap. The CDR3 is 15 amino acids. The whole variable domain, remainder taken from reference TRBV9 and TRBJ1-3, is DSGVTQTPKHLITATGQRVTLRCSPRSGDLSVYWYQQSLDQGLQFLIQYYNGEERAKGNILERFSAQQFPDLHSELNLSSLELGDSALYFCASSPGAASGNTIYFGEGSWLTVV.

The V call is TRBV5-1, the J call TRBJ1-6; D unclear. The CDR3 totals 14 residues. Germline-derived CDR1 and CDR2 are SGHRS and YFSETQ. Trimming removed 2 bases at V and 8 bases at J, with 11 bases between. The CDR3 coding sequence is TGCGCCAGCAGCTTTAAGGGCGGTGATTCACCCCTCCACTTT. Encoded protein: CASSFKGGDSPLHF.

This clone appeared once. The gene calls are TRBV3-1 (or the pseudogene TRBV3-2) and TRBJ2-3; D not certain. The V gene's germline CDR1 is LGHDT and CDR2 YNNKEL (reference sequence). The CDR3 loop spans 11 amino acids. With 4 bases removed from V and 9 bases from J, the gap between germline ends came to 8 bases. CDR3 loop: CASSRGYTQYF. For the CDR3, the DNA is TGTGCCAGCAGCCGGGGATACACGCAGTATTTT.

This chain links TRBV10-1 with TRBJ2-5; no clear D. There are 14 residues in the CDR3. Germline V gene sequence: CDR1 WNHNN, CDR2 SYGVQD (reference sequence). Trimming pared 3 bases from V and 3 bases from J, leaving 11 bases between. The chain's CDR3 is CASSDFSQKETQYF. The DNA of the CDR3 is TGCGCCAGCAGTGATTTTAGCCAAAAAGAGACCCAGTACTTC.

This clone was counted a single time. V and J are TRBV7-2 and TRBJ2-7; TRBD1 is a possible D gene (5 bases). V lost 5 bases and J 12 bases, leaving 17 bases between the germline ends. CDR3 length: 12 residues. Per the germline V gene, CDR1 is SGHTA and CDR2 is FQGNSA. The CDR3 DNA sequence: TGTGCCAGCAGCACTTTGGACCAGGGCCGGTACTTC. Translation: CASSTLDQGRYF. The variable domain in full, completed from reference TRBV7-2 and TRBJ2-7, reads GAGVSQSPSNKVTEKGKDVELRCDPISGHTALYWYRQSLGQGLEFLIYFQGNSAPDKSGLPSDRFSAERTGGSVSTLTIQRTQQEDSAVYLCASSTLDQGRYFGPGTRLTVT.

The chain joins TRBV7-8 to TRBJ1-2; tentative D call: TRBD1 (6 bases). The CDR3 length is 12 residues. Trimming took 6 bases from V and 7 from J, leaving 12 bases between them. Germline assignment: CDR1 SGHVS and CDR2 FQNEAQ. DNA for the CDR3: TGTGCCAGCAGTACTACAGGGCTTGGCTACACCTTC. Translating it yields CASSTTGLGYTF.

The J gene is TRBJ1-4, the V gene TRBV28; no clear D. The CDR3 is 13 amino acids. V lost 10 bases, J lost 3 bases, and 12 bases lay in between. The germline CDR1 and CDR2 sequences are MDHEN and SYDVKM. CDR3 loop: CATDRSSNEKLFF. CDR3 nucleotides: TGTGCCACCGACCGTAGCTCTAATGAAAAACTGTTTTTT.

The V call is TRBV18, the J call TRBJ1-2; the D gene is possibly TRBD1 (5 bases). Trimming pared 4 bases from V and 5 bases from J, leaving 11 bases between. Germline values: CDR1 KGHSH, CDR2 LQKENI. The CDR3 has 13 residues. The CDR3 is CASSRGTNYGYTF. The CDR3 region has the DNA TGTGCCAGCTCACGGGGGACCAATTATGGCTACACCTTC.

The CDR3 is CASSEAGTPETQYF. CDR3 DNA: TGTGCCAGCAGTGAGGCGGGAACCCCAGAGACCCAGTACTTC. The chain recombines TRBV2 with TRBJ2-5; tentative D call: TRBD2 (6 bases). The CDR3 length is 14 residues. V lost 3 bases to trimming and J lost 4 bases, with 12 bases between them. Germline values: CDR1 SNHLY, CDR2 FYNNEI.

The chain couples TRBV7-3 to TRBJ2-1, with TRBD2 matching 7 bases. This CDR3 spans 17 amino acids. The germline gives CDR1 SGHTA, CDR2 FQGTGA. The J segment lost 4 bases and the V segment lost 4 bases, leaving 13 bases of the junction unmatched. Written as DNA, the CDR3 is TGTGCCAGCAGCTCCCCGGAGGGGCGGGAGAGTTACAATGAGCAGTTCTTC. Translating gives CASSSPEGRESYNEQFF. The variable domain in full, with the rest retrieved from reference TRBV7-3 and TRBJ2-1, is GAGVSQTPSNKVTEKGKYVELRCDPISGHTALYWYRQSLGQGPEFLIYFQGTGAADDSGLPNDRFFAVRPEGSVSTLKIQRTERGDSAVYLCASSSPEGRESYNEQFFGPGTRLTVL.

This clone was seen only once. The chain is built from TRBV6-5 and TRBJ2-1; D possibly corresponds to TRBD2 (6 bases). Germline CDR1 is MNHEY and CDR2 is SVGAGI. The CDR3 length is 14 residues. The germline V and J ends were trimmed by 5 bases and 9 bases, with 17 bases remaining between them. CDR3 nucleotide sequence: TGTGCCAGCAGTACTGGACTAACTCCTCCTGAGCAGTTCTTC. Translation: CASSTGLTPPEQFF.

This chain links TRBV7-3 with TRBJ1-1; D is unresolved. Trimming removed 3 bases at V and 1 base at J, with 6 bases between. The CDR3 is 13 residues long. Germline V lookup: CDR1 SGHTA, CDR2 FQGTGA. The CDR3 here is CASSFAENTEAFF. The DNA for the CDR3 is TGTGCCAGCAGCTTTGCAGAGAACACTGAAGCTTTCTTT.

The V call is TRBV30, the J call TRBJ1-5; tentatively, D is TRBD1 (5 bases). Germline values: CDR1 GTSNPN, CDR2 SVGIG (reference sequence). This CDR3 is 16 amino acids long. V was cut by 1 base and J by 3 bases, with 16 bases left in between. CDR3 in amino acids: CAWSGRFRGYNQPQHF. Here the CDR3 DNA reads TGTGCCTGGAGTGGGCGCTTCCGGGGCTACAATCAGCCCCAGCATTTT.

This chain connects TRBV9 to TRBJ2-3; 8 bases agree with TRBD2. This CDR3 has 16 amino acids. CDR1 is SGDLS, CDR2 YYNGEE, per germline. V lost 0 bases, J lost 2 bases, and 5 bases stayed unmatched. CDR3 in amino acids: CASSVGGLATTDTQYF. The CDR3 bases are TGTGCCAGCAGCGTAGGCGGACTAGCAACCACAGATACGCAGTATTTT.

The table lists this clone with a count of one. The genes are TRBV4-2 and TRBJ1-5; D unclear. Per germline, CDR1 LGHNA and CDR2 YNFKEQ. The CDR3 sequence is 14 residues long. V was cut by 1 base and J by 4 bases, with 8 bases left in between. The CDR3 protein is CASSQGSANQPQHF. For the CDR3, the DNA is TGTGCCAGCAGCCAAGGGTCCGCGAATCAGCCCCAGCATTTT.

V is TRBV10-3 and J is TRBJ2-3; possibly TRBD1 for D (6 bases). CDR3 length: 15 amino acids. Germline V CDR1 and CDR2: ENHRY, SYGVKD. V was clipped by 5 bases and J by 2 bases, with 14 bases between them. DNA for the CDR3: TGTGCCATCAGTCCTCGGGACACCGACACAGATACGCAGTATTTT. This translates into CAISPRDTDTDTQYF.

The chain links TRBV28 to TRBJ2-6, with TRBD2 as a possible D gene (6 bases). Germline loops: CDR1 MDHEN, CDR2 SYDVKM. Trimming stripped 4 bases from V and 2 bases from J, with 15 bases between. CDR3 length: 17 amino acids. Here the CDR3 DNA reads TGTGCCAGCAGTTCCCCGGGGAGGAGGGCTGGGGCCAACGTCCTGACTTTC. Its translation is CASSSPGRRAGANVLTF.

The chain joins TRBV6-5 to TRBJ2-1; 16 nucleotides agree with TRBD2. Germline V CDR1 and CDR2: MNHEY, SVGAGI. V lost 6 bases and J lost 6; bases outside the gene matches: 2. The CDR3 has 15 amino acids. The CDR3 sequence: CASRGLAGGRNEQFF. The CDR3 DNA sequence: TGTGCCAGCAGGGGACTAGCGGGAGGGCGCAATGAGCAGTTCTTC.

The chain is built from TRBV11-2 and TRBJ1-1; TRBD1 agrees at 7 bases. The ends lost 3 bases at V and 1 base at J; junction bases unmatched: 5. This CDR3 has 15 residues. Germline V gene sequence: CDR1 SGHAT, CDR2 FQNNGV. CDR3 in amino acids: CASSFRQGKNTEAFF. The CDR3 nucleotides read TGTGCCAGCAGCTTTAGACAGGGAAAGAACACTGAAGCTTTCTTT. Combining the CDR3 with reference TRBV11-2 and TRBJ1-1 gives the whole variable domain EAGVAQSPRYKIIEKRQSVAFWCNPISGHATLYWYQQILGQGPKLLIQFQNNGVVDDSQLPKDRFSAERLKGVDSTLKIQPAKLEDSAVYLCASSFRQGKNTEAFFGQGTRLTVV.

This clone was found once. The J gene is TRBJ2-1, the V gene TRBV11-2; 10 positions agree with TRBD2. This CDR3 comprises 15 residues. The ends lost 1 base at V and 5 bases at J; junction bases unmatched: 2. Germline assignment: CDR1 SGHAT and CDR2 FQNNGV. CDR3 coding DNA: TGTGCCAGCAGCTTAGCTAGCGGGAGCCACAATGAGCAGTTCTTC. Protein sequence: CASSLASGSHNEQFF.

This clone has only a few counts. The chain has TRBV3-1 (or the pseudogene TRBV3-2) and TRBJ1-6; D perhaps matches TRBD1 (5 bases). The V gene lost 4 bases and the J gene lost 2 bases, with 12 bases spanning the gap. The CDR3 is made up of 16 amino acids. Germline V gene sequence: CDR1 LGHDT, CDR2 YNNKEL (reference sequence). This CDR3 is CASSLTGVAYNSPLHF. CDR3 coding DNA: TGTGCCAGCAGCCTCACGGGGGTGGCCTATAATTCACCCCTCCACTTT.

The chain employs TRBV28 and TRBJ1-1; D gene ambiguous. Germline V gene data show CDR1 as MDHEN and CDR2 as SYDVKM. This CDR3 contains 14 residues. Deletions cut 7 bases from V and 4 bases from J, with 16 bases between. The CDR3 DNA follows: TGTGCCAGCACCCCGCCGGGCCGGTTCACTGAAGCTTTCTTT. Translated, it gives CASTPPGRFTEAFF.

V and J are TRBV6-2 or TRBV6-3 and TRBJ2-7, with D tentatively TRBD1 (6 bases). The germline V gene encodes CDR1 MNHEY and CDR2 SVGEGT. The CDR3 loop spans 15 amino acids. The V end lost 4 bases, the J end lost 1 base, and 14 bases lay between the germline ends. The CDR3 loop reads CASSFRTVGSYEQYF. The CDR3 DNA follows: TGTGCCAGCAGTTTTAGGACAGTGGGATCCTACGAGCAGTACTTC.

The chain couples TRBV18 to TRBJ1-1; 7 bases are shared with TRBD1. The CDR3 runs 15 residues. J was trimmed by 0 bases and V by 9 bases; bases with no gene match: 10. From germline, CDR1 is KGHSH and CDR2 LQKENI. The CDR3 spells CASSTGVNVNTEAFF. For the CDR3, the DNA is TGTGCCAGTTCTACAGGGGTAAACGTGAACACTGAAGCTTTCTTT. The variable domain in full, with the rest retrieved from reference TRBV18 and TRBJ1-1, is NAGVMQNPRHLVRRRGQEARLRCSPMKGHSHVYWYRQLPEEGLKFMVYLQKENIIDESGMPKERFSAEFPKEGPSILRIQQVVRGDSAAYFCASSTGVNVNTEAFFGQGTRLTVV.

J is TRBJ1-1 and V is TRBV6-5; 8 bases align to TRBD1. CDR3 length equals 13 residues. The germline CDR1 and CDR2 sequences are MNHEY and SVGAGI. Unmatched junction bases numbered 11, after V lost 7 bases and J lost 10 bases. CDR3 residues: CASMTGAPVLAFF. The CDR3 DNA reads as TGTGCCAGCATGACAGGGGCTCCAGTATTAGCTTTCTTT.

The genes are TRBV29-1 and TRBJ2-3, with TRBD2 identical over 11 bases. CDR1 is SQVTM, CDR2 ANQGSEA, per germline. Germline trimming cut 1 base from V and 0 bases from J; bases unmatched to any gene: 6. The CDR3 is 17 amino acids. This CDR3 is CSVEVRLAGKSTDTQYF. For the CDR3, the DNA is TGCAGCGTTGAAGTCCGACTAGCGGGGAAGAGCACAGATACGCAGTATTTT.

V usage is TRBV24-1 and J usage is TRBJ2-5, with 11 positions matching TRBD2. There are 16 residues in the CDR3. The junction had 5 bases not matched to a gene; V was cut back by 6 bases and J by 0 bases. Germline V gene lookup returns CDR1 KGHDR and CDR2 SFDVKD. The CDR3 nucleotides read TGTGCCACCAGTCCCGGACTAGCGGGCTACCAAGAGACCCAGTACTTC. Protein sequence: CATSPGLAGYQETQYF.